This T cell receptor (beta chain) was obtained from a study of shared clonotypes between healthy human individuals. Data came from immunoSEQ multiplex PCR; TCRdb stores just in-frame clones and leaves some out. The sample lists under 600,000 clones; roughly 98% were seen once. The CDR3 spans 17 residues. Germline CDR1 is MRHNA and CDR2 is SNTAGT. V lost 4 bases and J lost 0, with 16 bases in between. CD8 cells regarded as naive lacked CD45RO, were positively chosen for CCR7, and omitted terminally differentiated effector memory CD45RA+ cells. The source material was naive CD8+ T cells sorted from blood. The V and J genes are TRBV6-4 and TRBJ1-5, with a possible D match to TRBD1 (5 bases). The clonotype comes from a man aged 25 to 45 in good health. CDR3 nucleotides: TGTGCCAGCAGTGGGGCCAGGGCGGACTATAGCAATCAGCCCCAGCATTTT. This gives the protein CASSGARADYSNQPQHF.